The present entry profiles one T cell receptor (beta chain) with its context. These data are taken from a study of cytotoxic CD8 clonotypes in ibrutinib-treated CLL. The table came from immunoSEQ multiplex PCR; TCRdb's copy has only in-frame clones and leaves some out. The sample yields tens of thousands of clones, approximately 69% seen once. Around 2 micrograms of genomic DNA from cryopreserved PBMCs went into TCR beta libraries. The V end lost 6 bases, the J end lost 3 bases, and 9 bases lay between the germline ends. There are 12 residues in the CDR3. The germline CDR1 and CDR2 sequences are SGHTA and FQGNSA.

The sequencing here drew on PBMCs, taken after 12 months of ibrutinib treatment. The rearrangement links TRBV7-2 to TRBJ2-7; D remains unclear. This TCR came from a human donor with chronic lymphocytic leukemia. The CDR3 coding sequence is TGTGCCAGCAGACTCGACGGCTACGAGCAGTACTTC. This gives the protein CASRLDGYEQYF.